This TCR beta chain was sequenced for a study of beta chain features in type 1 diabetes. Expressed TCRB transcripts were sequenced after all isolated RNA was converted to cDNA. Profiled with immunoSEQ multiplex PCR; TCRdb holds only in-frame clones, not every one. This table holds 310,000 or so clones, roughly 8% found once. The V gene's germline CDR1 is LNHDA and CDR2 SQIVND (reference sequence). This CDR3 is 12 amino acids long. The V and J ends lost 3 bases and 13 bases respectively, with 13 bases between them. The chain combines TRBV19 with TRBJ2-4; D might be TRBD1 or TRBD2, each matching 5 bases. The specimen sequenced was central memory CD4+ T cells from blood. The clonotype originates from a woman under 30 in good health. CDR3 nucleotides: TGTGCCAGTAGTATTACACCGGGACGGCAGTACTTC. This gives the protein CASSITPGRQYF.